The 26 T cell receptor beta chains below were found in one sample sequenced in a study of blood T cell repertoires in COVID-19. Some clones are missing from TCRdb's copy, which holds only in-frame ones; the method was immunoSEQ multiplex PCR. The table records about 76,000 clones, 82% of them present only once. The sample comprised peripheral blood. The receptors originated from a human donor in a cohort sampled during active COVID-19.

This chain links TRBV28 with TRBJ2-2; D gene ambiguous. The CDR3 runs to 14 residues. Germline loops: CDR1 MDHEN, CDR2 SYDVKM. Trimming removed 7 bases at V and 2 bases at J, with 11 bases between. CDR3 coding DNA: TGTGCCAGCATCGAGCTTTTAAACACCGGGGAGCTGTTTTTT. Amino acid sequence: CASIELLNTGELFF.

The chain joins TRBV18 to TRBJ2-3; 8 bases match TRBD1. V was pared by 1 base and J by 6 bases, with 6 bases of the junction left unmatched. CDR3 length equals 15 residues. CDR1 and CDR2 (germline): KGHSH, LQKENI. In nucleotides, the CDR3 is TGTGCCAGCTCACCACTCCAGGGGGCGCGGGATACGCAGTATTTT. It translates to CASSPLQGARDTQYF.

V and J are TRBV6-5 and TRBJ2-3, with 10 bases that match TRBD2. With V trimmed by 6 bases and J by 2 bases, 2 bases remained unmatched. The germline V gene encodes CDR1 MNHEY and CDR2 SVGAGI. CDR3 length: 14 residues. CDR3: CASRLAGNTDTQYF. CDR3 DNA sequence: TGTGCCAGCAGACTAGCGGGGAACACAGATACGCAGTATTTT.

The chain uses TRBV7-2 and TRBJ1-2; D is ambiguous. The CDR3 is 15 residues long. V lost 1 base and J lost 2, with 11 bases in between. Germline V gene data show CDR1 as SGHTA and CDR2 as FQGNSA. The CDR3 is CASSLVSSGNYGYTF. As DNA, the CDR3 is TGTGCCAGCAGCTTAGTAAGCTCGGGGAACTATGGCTACACCTTC. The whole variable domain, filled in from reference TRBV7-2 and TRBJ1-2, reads GAGVSQSPSNKVTEKGKDVELRCDPISGHTALYWYRQSLGQGLEFLIYFQGNSAPDKSGLPSDRFSAERTGGSVSTLTIQRTQQEDSAVYLCASSLVSSGNYGYTFGSGTRLTVV.

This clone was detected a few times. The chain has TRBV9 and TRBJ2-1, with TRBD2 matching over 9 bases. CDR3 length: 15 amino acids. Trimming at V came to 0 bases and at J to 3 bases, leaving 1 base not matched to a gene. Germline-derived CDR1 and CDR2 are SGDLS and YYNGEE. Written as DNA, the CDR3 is TGTGCCAGCAGCGTAGCGCGGGGGGGCTACAATGAGCAGTTCTTC. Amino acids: CASSVARGGYNEQFF.

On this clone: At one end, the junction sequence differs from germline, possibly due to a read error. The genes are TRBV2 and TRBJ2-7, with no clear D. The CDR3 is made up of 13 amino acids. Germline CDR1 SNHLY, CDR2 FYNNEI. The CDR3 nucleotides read TGTGCCAGCAGTGAAGCTGGGCCCTACGGGCAGTACTTC. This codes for CASSEAGPYGQYF. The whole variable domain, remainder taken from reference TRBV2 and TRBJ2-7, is EPEVTQTPSHQVTQMGQEVILRCVPISNHLYFYWYRQILGQKVEFLVSFYNNEISEKSEIFDDQFSVERPDGSNFTLKIRSTKLEDSAMYFCASSEAGPYGQYFGPGTRLTVT.

The CDR3 sequence: CASSLSYGATGELFF. The CDR3 DNA is TGTGCCAGCAGCTTGTCTTATGGGGCCACCGGGGAGCTGTTTTTT. The chain joins TRBV5-5 to TRBJ2-2, with D possibly being TRBD1 (5 bases). Germline assignment: CDR1 SGHKS and CDR2 YYEKEE (reference sequence). The CDR3 sequence is 15 residues long. Trimming took 1 base from V and 4 from J, leaving 11 bases between them.

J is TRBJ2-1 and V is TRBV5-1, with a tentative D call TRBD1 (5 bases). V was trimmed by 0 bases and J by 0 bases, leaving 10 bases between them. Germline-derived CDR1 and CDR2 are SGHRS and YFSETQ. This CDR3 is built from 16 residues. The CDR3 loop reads CASSLDRTSSYNEQFF. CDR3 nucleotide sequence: TGCGCCAGCAGCTTGGACAGGACGAGCTCCTACAATGAGCAGTTCTTC.

In DNA form, the CDR3 reads TGTGCCAGTAGCAAGGACAGGTGGGCCGGGGAGCTGTTTTTT. Residues: CASSKDRWAGELFF. The gene calls are TRBV19 and TRBJ2-2; TRBD1 matches at 7 bases. This CDR3 contains 14 residues. The V gene's germline CDR1 is LNHDA and CDR2 SQIVND (reference sequence). Losses at the gene ends were 6 bases for V and 6 bases for J; bases not matched to a gene: 7.

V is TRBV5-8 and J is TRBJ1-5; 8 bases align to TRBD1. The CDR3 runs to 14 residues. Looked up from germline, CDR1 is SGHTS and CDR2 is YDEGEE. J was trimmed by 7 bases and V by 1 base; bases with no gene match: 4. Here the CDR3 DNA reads TGTGCCAGCAGCTTGAGGACAGGGAGGCAGCCCCAGCATTTT. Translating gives CASSLRTGRQPQHF.

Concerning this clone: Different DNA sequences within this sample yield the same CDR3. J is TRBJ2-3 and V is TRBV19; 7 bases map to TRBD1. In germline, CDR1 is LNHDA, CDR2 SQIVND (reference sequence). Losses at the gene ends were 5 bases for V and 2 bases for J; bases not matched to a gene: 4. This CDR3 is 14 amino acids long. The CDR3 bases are TGTGCCAGTAGTCCAGGGACAGACACAGATACGCAGTATTTT. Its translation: CASSPGTDTDTQYF.

For the CDR3, the DNA is TGTGCCAGCAGCGACCGGGACACCAGCACAGATACGCAGTATTTT. It specifies CASSDRDTSTDTQYF. The chain joins TRBV5-4 to TRBJ2-3; D is possibly TRBD1 (6 bases). The CDR3 runs 15 residues. Germline V gene sequence: CDR1 SGHNT, CDR2 YYREEE (reference sequence). The V end lost 4 bases, the J end lost 0 bases, and 12 bases lay between the germline ends.

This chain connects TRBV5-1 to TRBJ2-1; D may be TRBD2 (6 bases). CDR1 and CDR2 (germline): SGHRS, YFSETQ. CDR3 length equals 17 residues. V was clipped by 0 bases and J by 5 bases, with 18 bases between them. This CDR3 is CASSLGLLGLPNNEQFF. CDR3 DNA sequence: TGCGCCAGCAGCTTGGGCCTCCTAGGACTACCAAACAATGAGCAGTTCTTC.

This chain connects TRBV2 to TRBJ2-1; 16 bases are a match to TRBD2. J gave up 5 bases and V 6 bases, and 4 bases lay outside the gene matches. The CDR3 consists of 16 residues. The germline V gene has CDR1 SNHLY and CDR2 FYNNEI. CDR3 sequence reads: CASRWGLAGGHNEQFF. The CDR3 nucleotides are TGTGCCAGCAGATGGGGACTAGCGGGGGGGCACAATGAGCAGTTCTTC.

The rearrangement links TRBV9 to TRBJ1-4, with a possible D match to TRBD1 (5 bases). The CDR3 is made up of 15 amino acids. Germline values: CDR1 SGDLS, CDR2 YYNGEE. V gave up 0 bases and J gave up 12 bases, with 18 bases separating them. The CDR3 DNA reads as TGTGCCAGCAGCGTAGGGGCGGGACGGATAGAGGAACTGTTTTTT. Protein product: CASSVGAGRIEELFF.

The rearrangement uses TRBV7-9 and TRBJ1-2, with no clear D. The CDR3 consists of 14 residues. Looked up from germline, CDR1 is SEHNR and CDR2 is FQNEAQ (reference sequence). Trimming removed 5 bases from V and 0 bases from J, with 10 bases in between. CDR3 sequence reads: CASSGRLANYGYTF. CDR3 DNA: TGTGCCAGCAGCGGTCGGCTAGCTAACTATGGCTACACCTTC.

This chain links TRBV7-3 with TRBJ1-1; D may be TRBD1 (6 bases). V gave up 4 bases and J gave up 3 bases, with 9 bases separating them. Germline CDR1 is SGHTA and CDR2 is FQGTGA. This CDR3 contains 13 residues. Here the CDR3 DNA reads TGTGCCAGCAGCTATAACAGGGACACTGAAGCTTTCTTT. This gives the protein CASSYNRDTEAFF.

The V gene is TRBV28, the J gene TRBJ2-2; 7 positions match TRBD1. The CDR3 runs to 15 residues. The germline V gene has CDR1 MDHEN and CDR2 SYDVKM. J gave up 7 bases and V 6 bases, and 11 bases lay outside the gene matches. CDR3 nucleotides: TGTGCCAGCAGCAAAACACAGGGGAAGGGCGGGGAGCTGTTTTTT. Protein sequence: CASSKTQGKGGELFF. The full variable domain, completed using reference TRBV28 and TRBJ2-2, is DVKVTQSSRYLVKRTGEKVFLECVQDMDHENMFWYRQDPGLGLRLIYFSYDVKMKEKGDIPEGYSVSREKKERFSLILESASTNQTSMYLCASSKTQGKGGELFFGEGSRLTVL.

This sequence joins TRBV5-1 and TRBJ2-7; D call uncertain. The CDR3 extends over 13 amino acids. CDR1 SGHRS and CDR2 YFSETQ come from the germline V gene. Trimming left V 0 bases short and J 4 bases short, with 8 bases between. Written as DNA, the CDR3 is TGCGCCAGCAGCTTGGAAAACGGTTACGAGCAGTACTTC. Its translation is CASSLENGYEQYF.

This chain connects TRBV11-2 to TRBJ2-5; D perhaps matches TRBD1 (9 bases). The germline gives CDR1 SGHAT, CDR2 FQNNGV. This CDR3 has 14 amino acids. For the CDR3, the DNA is TGTGCTAGCGGGACAGGGAATCTGAGGGAGACCCAGTACTTC. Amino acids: CASGTGNLRETQYF.

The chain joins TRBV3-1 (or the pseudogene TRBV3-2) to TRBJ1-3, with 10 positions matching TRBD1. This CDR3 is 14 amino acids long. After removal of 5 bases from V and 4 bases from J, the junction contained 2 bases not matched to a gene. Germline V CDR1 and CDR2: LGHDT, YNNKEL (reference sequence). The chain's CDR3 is CASSDRGLGNTIYF. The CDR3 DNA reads TGTGCCAGCAGCGACAGGGGGCTCGGAAACACCATATATTTT.

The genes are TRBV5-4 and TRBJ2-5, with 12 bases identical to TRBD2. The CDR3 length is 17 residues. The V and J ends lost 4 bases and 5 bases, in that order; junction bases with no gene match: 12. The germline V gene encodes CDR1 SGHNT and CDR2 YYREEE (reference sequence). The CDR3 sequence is CASSPGTSGGLKETQYF. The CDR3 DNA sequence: TGTGCCAGCAGCCCGGGAACTAGCGGGGGGCTTAAGGAGACCCAGTACTTC.

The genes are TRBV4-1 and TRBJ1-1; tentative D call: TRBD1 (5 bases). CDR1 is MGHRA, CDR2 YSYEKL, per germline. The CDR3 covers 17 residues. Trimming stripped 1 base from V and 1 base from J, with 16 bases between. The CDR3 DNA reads TGCGCCAGCAGCCAAGGTCCAGGGCGGAGGGGGAACACTGAAGCTTTCTTT. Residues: CASSQGPGRRGNTEAFF.

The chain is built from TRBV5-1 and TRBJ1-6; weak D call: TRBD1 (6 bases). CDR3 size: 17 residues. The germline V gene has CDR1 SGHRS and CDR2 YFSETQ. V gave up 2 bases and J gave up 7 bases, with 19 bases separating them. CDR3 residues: CASSFSPGGTGNSPLHF. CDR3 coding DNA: TGCGCCAGCAGCTTTAGCCCGGGGGGCACGGGAAATTCACCCCTCCACTTT. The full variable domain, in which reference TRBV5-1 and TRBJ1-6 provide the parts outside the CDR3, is KAGVTQTPRYLIKTRGQQVTLSCSPISGHRSVSWYQQTPGQGLQFLFEYFSETQRNKGNFPGRFSGRQFSNSRSEMNVSTLELGDSALYLCASSFSPGGTGNSPLHFGNGTRLTVT.

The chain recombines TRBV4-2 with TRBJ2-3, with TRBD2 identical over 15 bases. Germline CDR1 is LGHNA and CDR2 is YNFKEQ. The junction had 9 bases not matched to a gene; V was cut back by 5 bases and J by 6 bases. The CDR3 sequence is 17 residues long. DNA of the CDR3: TGTGCCAGCAGCACCGGGACTAGCGGGGGGATTGGGGATACGCAGTATTTT. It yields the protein CASSTGTSGGIGDTQYF.

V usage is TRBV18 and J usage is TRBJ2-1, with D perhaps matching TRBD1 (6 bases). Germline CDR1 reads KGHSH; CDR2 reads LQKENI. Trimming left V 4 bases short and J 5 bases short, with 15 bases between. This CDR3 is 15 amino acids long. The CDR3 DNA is TGTGCCAGCTCACTACACAGGGTGGGGGACAATGAGCAGTTCTTC. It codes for CASSLHRVGDNEQFF.